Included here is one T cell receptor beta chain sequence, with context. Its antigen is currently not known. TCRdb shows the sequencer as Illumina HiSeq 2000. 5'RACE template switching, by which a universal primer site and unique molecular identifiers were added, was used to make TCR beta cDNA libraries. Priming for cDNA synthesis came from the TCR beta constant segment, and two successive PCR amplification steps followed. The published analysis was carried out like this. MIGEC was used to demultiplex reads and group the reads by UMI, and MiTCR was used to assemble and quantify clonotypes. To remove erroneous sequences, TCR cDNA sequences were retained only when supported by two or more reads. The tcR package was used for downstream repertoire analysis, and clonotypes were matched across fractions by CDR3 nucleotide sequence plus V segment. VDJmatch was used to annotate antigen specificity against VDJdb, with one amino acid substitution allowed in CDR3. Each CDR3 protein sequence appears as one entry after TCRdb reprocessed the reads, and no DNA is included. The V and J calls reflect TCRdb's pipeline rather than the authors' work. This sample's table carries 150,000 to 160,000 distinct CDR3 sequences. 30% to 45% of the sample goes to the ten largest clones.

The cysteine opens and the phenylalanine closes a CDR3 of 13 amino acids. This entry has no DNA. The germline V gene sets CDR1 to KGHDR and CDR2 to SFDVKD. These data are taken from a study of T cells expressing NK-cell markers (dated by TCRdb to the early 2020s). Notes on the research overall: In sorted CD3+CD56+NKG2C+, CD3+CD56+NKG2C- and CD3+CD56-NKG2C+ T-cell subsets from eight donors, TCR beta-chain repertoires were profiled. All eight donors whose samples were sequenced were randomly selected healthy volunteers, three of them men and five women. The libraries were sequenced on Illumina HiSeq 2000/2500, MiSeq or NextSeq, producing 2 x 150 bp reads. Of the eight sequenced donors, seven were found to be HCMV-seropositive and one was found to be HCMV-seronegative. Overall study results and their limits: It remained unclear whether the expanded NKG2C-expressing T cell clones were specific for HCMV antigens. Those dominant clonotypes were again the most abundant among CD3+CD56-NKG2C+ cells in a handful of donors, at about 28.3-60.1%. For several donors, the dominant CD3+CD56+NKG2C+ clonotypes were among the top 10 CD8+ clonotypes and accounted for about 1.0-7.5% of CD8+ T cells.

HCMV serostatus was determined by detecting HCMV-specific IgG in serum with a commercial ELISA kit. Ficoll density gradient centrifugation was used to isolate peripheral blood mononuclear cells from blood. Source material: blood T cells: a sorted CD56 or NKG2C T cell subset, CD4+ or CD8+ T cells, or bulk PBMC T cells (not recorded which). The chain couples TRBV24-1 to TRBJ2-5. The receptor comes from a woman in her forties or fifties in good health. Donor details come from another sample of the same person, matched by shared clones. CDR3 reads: CATSDRYQETQYF.